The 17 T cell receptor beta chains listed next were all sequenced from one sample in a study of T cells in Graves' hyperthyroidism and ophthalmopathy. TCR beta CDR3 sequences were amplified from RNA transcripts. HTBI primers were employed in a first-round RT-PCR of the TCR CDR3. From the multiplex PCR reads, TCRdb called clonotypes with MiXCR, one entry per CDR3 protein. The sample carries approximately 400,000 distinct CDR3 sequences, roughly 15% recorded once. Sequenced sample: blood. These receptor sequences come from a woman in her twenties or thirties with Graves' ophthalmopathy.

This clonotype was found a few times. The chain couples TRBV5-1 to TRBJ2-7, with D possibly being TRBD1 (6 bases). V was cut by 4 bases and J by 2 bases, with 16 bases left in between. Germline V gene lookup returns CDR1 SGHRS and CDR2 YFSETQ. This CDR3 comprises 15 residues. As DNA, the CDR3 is TGCGCCAGCAGCCCAAGGGCAGGGGACGCCTACGAGCAGTACTTC. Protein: CASSPRAGDAYEQYF.

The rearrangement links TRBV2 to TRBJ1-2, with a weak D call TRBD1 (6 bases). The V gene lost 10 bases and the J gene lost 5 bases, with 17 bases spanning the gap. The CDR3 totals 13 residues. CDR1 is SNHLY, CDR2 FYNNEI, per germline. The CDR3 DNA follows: TGTGCCACCTCGTCCCGGGACATATATGGCTACACCTTC. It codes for CATSSRDIYGYTF.

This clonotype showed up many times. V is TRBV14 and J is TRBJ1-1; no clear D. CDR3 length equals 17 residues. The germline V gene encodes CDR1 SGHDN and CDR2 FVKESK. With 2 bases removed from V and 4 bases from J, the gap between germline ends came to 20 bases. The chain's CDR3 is CASSQKRGRGWGTEAFF. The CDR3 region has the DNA TGTGCCAGCAGCCAAAAAAGAGGGCGCGGTTGGGGCACTGAAGCTTTCTTT.

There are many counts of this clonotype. The CDR3 DNA sequence: TGCGCCAGCAGCCACCGGACAGGAGGGGATCAGCCCCAGCATTTT. This sequence encodes CASSHRTGGDQPQHF. This rearrangement joins TRBV4-1 to TRBJ1-5, with 7 bases matching TRBD1. The ends lost 3 bases at V and 5 bases at J; junction bases unmatched: 7. Germline V CDR1 and CDR2: MGHRA, YSYEKL. The length of the CDR3 is 15 residues.

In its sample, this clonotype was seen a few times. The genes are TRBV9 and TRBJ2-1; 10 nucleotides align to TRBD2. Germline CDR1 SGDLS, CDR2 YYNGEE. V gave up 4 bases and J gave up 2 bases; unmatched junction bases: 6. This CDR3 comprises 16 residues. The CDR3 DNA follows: TGTGCCAGCAGCATATCTAGCGGGGGACCCTACAATGAGCAGTTCTTC. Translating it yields CASSISSGGPYNEQFF.

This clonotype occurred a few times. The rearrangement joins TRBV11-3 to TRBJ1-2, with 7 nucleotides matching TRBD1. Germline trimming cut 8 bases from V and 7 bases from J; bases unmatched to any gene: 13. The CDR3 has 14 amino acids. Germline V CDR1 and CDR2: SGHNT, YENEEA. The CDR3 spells CASGKSGTAGGYTF. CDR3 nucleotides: TGTGCCAGCGGGAAATCCGGGACAGCGGGTGGCTACACCTTC.

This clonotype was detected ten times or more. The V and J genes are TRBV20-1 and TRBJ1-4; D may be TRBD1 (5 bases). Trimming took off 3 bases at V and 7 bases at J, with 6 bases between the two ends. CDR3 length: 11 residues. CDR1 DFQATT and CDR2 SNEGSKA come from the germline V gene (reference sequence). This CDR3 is CSARGLEKLFF. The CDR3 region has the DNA TGCAGTGCTAGGGGACTTGAAAAACTGTTTTTT.

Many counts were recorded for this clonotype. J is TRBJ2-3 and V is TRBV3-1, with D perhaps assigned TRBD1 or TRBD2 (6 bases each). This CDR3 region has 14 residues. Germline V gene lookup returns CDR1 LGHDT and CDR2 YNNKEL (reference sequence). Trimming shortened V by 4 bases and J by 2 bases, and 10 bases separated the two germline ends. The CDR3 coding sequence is TGTGCCAGCAGCCGAAGGGGGGACACAGATACGCAGTATTTT. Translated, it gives CASSRRGDTDTQYF.

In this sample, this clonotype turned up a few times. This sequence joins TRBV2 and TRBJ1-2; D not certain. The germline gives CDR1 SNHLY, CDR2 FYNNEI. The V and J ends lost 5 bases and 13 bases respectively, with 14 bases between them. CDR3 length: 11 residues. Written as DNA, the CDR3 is TGTGCCAGCAGTCCTGCGACTTCTTGCACCTTC. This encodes CASSPATSCTF.

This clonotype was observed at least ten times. CDR3 nucleotides: TGTGCCAGCAGGCACCCCATTGGGGGGGCCCGGGTCTACAATGAGCAGTTCTTC. Its translation is CASRHPIGGARVYNEQFF. This chain links TRBV6-1 with TRBJ2-1; TRBD2 might be the D (7 bases). Trimming took 6 bases from V and 3 from J, leaving 24 bases between them. The CDR3 totals 18 residues. Germline V gene data show CDR1 as MNHNS and CDR2 as SASEGT.

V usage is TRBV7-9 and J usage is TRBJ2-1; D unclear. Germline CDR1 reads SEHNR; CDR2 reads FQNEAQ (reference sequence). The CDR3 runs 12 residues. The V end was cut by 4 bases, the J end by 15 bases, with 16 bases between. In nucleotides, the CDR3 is TGTGCCAGCAGCTCGGATTCTTTCCTTCTGTTCTTC. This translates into CASSSDSFLLFF.

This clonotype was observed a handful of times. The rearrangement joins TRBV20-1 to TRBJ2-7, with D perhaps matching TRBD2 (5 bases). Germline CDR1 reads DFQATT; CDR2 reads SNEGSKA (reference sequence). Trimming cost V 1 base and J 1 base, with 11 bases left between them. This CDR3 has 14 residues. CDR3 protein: CSARGRLRSYEQYF. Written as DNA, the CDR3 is TGCAGTGCTAGAGGGAGGTTGCGATCCTACGAGCAGTACTTC.

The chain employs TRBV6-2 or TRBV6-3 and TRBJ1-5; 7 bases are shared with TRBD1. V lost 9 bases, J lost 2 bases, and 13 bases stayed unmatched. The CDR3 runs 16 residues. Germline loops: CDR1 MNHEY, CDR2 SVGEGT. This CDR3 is CARSGTGTVGNQPQHF. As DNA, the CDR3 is TGTGCCAGATCGGGAACCGGGACAGTGGGCAATCAGCCCCAGCATTTT.

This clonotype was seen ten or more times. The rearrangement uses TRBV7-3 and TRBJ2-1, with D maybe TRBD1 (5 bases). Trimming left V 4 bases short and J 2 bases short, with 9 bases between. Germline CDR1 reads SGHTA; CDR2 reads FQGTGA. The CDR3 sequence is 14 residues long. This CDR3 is CASSSLGAYNEQFF. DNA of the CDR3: TGTGCCAGCAGCTCGCTAGGGGCCTACAATGAGCAGTTCTTC.

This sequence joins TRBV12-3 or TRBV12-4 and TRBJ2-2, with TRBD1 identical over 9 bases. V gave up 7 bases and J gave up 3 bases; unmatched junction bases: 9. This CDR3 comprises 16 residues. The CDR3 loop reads CASISGTGLDTGELFF. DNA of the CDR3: TGTGCCAGCATCTCCGGGACAGGGCTGGACACCGGGGAGCTGTTTTTT.

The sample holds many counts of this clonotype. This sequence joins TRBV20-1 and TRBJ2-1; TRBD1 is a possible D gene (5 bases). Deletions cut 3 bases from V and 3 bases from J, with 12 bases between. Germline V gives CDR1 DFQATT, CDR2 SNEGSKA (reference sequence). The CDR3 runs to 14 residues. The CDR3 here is CSARFQGFYNEQFF. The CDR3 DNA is TGCAGTGCTAGGTTCCAGGGATTCTACAATGAGCAGTTCTTC.

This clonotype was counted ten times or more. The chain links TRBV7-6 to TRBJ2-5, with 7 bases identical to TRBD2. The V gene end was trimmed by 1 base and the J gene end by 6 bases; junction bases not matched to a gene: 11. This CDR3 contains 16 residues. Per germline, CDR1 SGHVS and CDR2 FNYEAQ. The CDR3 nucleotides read TGTGCCAGCAGCTTAGAAGGGACTAACGCCCGGAAGACCCAGTACTTC. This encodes CASSLEGTNARKTQYF.